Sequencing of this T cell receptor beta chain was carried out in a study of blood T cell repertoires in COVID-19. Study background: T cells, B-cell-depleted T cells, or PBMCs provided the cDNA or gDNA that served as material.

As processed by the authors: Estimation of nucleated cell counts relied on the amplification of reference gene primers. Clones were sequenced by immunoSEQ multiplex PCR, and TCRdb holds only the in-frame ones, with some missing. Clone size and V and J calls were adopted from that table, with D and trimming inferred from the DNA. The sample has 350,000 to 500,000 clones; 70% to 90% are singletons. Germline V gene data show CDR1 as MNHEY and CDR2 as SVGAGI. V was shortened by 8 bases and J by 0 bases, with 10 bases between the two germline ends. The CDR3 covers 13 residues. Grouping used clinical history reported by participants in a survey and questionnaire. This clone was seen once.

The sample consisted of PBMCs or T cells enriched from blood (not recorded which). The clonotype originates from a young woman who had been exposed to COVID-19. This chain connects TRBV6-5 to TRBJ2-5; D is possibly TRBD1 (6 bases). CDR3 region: CASVDSYQETQYF. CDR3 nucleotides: TGTGCCAGCGTGGACAGTTACCAAGAGACCCAGTACTTC.